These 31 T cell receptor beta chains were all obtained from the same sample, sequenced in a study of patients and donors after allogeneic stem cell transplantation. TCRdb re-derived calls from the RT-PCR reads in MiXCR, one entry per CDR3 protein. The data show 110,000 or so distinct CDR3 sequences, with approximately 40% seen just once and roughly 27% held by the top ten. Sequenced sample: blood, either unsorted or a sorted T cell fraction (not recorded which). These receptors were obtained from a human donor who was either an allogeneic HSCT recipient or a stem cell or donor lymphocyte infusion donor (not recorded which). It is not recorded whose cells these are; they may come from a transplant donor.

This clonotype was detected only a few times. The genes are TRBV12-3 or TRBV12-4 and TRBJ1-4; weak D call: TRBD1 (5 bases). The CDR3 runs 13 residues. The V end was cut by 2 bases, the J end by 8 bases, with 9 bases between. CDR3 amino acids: CASSLRGREKLFF. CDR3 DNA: TGTGCCAGCAGTTTAAGGGGCCGCGAAAAACTGTTTTTT.

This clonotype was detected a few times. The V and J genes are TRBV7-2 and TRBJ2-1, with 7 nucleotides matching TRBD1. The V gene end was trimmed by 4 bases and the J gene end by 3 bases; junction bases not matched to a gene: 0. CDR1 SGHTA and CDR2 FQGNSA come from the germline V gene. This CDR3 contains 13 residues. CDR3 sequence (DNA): TGTGCCAGCAGCTGGACAGGCTACAATGAGCAGTTCTTC. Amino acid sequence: CASSWTGYNEQFF.

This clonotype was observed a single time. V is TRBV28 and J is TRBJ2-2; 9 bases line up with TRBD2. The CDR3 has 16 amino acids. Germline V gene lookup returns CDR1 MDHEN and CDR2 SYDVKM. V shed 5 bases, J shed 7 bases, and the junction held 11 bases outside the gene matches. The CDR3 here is CASSPAGGRALGELFF. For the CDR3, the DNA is TGTGCCAGCAGTCCCGCTGGCGGGAGGGCCCTCGGGGAGCTGTTTTTT.

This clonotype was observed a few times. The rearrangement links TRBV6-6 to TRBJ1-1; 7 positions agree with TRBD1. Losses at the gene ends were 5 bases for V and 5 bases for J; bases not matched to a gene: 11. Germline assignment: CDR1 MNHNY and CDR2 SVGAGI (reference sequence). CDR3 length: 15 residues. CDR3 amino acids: CASSTRQGVGTEAFF. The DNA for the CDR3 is TGTGCCAGCAGTACCCGACAGGGCGTGGGGACTGAAGCTTTCTTT.

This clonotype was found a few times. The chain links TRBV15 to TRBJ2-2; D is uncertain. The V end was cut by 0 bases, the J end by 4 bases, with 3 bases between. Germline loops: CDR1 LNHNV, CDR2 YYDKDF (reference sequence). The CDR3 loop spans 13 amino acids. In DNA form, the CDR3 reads TGTGCCACCAGCAGAGAAAGCACCGGGGAGCTGTTTTTT. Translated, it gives CATSRESTGELFF.

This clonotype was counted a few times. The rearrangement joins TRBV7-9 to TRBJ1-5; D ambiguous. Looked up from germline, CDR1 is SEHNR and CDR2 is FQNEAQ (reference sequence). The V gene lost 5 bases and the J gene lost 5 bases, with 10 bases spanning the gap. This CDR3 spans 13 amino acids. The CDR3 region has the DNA TGTGCCAGCAGCACCAGTGGCCATCAGCCCCAGCATTTT. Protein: CASSTSGHQPQHF.

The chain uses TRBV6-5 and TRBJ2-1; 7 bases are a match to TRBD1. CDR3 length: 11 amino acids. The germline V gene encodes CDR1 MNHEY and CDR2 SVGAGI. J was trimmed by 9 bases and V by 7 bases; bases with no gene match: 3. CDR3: CASNQGVEQFF. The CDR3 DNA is TGTGCCAGCAACCAGGGGGTTGAGCAGTTCTTC.

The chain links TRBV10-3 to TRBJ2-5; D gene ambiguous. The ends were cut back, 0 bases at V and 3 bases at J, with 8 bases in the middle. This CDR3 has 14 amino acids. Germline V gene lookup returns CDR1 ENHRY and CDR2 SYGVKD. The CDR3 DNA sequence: TGTGCCATCAGTGAGTCCCCACCTAAAGAGACCCAGTACTTC. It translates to CAISESPPKETQYF.

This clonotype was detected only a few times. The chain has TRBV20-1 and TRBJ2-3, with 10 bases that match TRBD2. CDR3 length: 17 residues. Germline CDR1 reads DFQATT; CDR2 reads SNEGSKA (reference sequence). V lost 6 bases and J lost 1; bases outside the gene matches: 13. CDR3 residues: CSAEWARTSGGTDTQYF. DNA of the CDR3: TGCAGTGCCGAGTGGGCTCGAACTAGCGGGGGCACAGATACGCAGTATTTT.

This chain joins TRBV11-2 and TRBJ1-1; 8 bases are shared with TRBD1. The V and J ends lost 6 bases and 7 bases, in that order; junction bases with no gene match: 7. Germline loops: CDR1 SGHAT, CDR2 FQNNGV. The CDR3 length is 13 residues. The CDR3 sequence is CASRRTGFGEAFF. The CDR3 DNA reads TGTGCCAGCAGGCGGACAGGGTTTGGTGAAGCTTTCTTT. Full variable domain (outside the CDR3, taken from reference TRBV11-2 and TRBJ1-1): EAGVAQSPRYKIIEKRQSVAFWCNPISGHATLYWYQQILGQGPKLLIQFQNNGVVDDSQLPKDRFSAERLKGVDSTLKIQPAKLEDSAVYLCASRRTGFGEAFFGQGTRLTVV.

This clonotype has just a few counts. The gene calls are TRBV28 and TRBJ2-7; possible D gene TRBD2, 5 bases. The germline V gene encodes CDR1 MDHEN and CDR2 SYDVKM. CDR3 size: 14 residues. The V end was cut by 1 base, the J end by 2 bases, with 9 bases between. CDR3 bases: TGTGCCAGCAGTTTATTCGGGATCCCCTACGAGCAGTACTTC. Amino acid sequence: CASSLFGIPYEQYF.

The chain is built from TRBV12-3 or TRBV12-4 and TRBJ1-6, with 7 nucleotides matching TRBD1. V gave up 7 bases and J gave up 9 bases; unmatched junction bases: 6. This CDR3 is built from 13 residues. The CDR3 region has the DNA TGTGCCAGCACCACCTACAGGGGTTCACCCCTCCACTTT. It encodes CASTTYRGSPLHF.

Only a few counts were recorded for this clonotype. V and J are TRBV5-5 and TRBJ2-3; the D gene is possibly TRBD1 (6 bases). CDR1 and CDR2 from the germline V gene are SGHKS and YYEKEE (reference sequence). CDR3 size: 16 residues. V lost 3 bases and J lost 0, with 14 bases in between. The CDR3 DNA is TGTGCCAGCAGCTACATAACAGGGACCAGCACAGATACGCAGTATTTT. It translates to CASSYITGTSTDTQYF.

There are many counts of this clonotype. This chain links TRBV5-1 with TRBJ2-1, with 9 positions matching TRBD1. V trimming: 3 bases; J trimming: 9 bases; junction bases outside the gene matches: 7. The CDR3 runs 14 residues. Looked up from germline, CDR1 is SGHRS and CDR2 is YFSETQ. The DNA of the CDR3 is TGCGCCAGCAGCTCCCGCCAGGACAGGGGTGAGCAGTTCTTC. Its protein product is CASSSRQDRGEQFF.

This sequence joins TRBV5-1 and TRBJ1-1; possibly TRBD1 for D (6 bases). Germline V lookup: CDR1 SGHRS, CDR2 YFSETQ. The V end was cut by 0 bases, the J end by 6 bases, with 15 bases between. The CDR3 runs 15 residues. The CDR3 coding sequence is TGCGCCAGCAGCTTGGCCGGGGGCCCTGGGGCTGAAGCTTTCTTT. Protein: CASSLAGGPGAEAFF.

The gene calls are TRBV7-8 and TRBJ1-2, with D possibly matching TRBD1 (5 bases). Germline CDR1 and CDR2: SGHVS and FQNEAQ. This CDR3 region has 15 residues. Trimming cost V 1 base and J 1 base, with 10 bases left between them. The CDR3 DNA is TGTGCCAGCAGCTTAGGACAGACACTTAACTATGGCTACACCTTC. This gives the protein CASSLGQTLNYGYTF.

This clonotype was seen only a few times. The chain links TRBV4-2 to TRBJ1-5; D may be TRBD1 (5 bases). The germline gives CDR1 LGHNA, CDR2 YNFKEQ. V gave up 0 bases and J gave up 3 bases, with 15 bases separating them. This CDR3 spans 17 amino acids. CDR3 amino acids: CASSQDLASGFNQPQHF. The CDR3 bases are TGTGCCAGCAGCCAAGATTTAGCATCAGGGTTCAATCAGCCCCAGCATTTT.

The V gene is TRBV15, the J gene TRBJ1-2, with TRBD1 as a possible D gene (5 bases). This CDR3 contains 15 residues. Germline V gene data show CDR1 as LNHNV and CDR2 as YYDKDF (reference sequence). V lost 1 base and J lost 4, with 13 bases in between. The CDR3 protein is CATSRVRQGPYGYTF. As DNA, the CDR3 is TGTGCCACCAGCAGAGTTAGGCAGGGCCCCTATGGCTACACCTTC.

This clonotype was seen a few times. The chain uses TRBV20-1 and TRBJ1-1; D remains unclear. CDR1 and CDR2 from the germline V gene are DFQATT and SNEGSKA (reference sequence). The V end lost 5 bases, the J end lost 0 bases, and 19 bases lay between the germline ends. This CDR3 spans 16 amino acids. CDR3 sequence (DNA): TGCAGTGCTCCTAGACTCTCTTGGGGATTGAACACTGAAGCTTTCTTT. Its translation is CSAPRLSWGLNTEAFF.

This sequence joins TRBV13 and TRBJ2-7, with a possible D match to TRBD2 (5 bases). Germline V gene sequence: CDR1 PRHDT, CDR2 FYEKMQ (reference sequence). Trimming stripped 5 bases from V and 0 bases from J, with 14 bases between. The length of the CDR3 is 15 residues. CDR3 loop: CASSHGVSRSYEQYF. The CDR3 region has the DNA TGTGCCAGCAGCCACGGGGTATCACGCTCCTACGAGCAGTACTTC.

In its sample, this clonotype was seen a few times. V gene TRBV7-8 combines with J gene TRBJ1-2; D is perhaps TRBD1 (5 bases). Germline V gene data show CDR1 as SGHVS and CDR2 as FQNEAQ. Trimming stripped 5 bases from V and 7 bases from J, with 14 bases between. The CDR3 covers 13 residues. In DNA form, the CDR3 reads TGTGCCAGCAGCCCATGGGGGGTTCTTGGCTACACCTTC. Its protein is CASSPWGVLGYTF.

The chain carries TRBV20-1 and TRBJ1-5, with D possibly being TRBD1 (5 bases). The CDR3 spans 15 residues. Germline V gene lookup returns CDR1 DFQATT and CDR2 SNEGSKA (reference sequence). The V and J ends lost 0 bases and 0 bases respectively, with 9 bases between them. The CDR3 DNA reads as TGCAGTGCTAGAGATGGACAACGTAGCAATCAGCCCCAGCATTTT. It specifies CSARDGQRSNQPQHF.

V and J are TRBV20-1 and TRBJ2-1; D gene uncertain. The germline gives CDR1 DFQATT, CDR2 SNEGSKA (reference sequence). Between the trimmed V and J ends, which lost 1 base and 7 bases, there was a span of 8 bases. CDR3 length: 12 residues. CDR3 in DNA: TGCAGTGCTAGAGTCGTGTGGAATGAGCAGTTCTTC. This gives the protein CSARVVWNEQFF.

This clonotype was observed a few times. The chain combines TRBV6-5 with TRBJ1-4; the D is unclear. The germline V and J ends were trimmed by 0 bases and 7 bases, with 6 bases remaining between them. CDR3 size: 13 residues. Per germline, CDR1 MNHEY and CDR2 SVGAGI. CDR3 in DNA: TGTGCCAGCAGTTACTCCGGTCTTGAAAAACTGTTTTTT. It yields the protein CASSYSGLEKLFF.

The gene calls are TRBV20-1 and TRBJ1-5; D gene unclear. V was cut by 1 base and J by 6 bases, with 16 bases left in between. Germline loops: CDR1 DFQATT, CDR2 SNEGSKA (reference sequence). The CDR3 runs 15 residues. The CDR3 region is CSARGSVGGSQPQHF. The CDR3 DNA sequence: TGCAGTGCTAGAGGATCCGTCGGCGGGAGTCAGCCCCAGCATTTT.

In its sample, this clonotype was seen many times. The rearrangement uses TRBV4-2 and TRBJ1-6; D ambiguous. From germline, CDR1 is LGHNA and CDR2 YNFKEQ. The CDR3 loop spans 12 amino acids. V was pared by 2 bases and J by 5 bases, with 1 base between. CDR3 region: CASSQNNSPLHF. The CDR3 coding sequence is TGTGCCAGCAGCCAAAATAATTCACCCCTCCACTTT.

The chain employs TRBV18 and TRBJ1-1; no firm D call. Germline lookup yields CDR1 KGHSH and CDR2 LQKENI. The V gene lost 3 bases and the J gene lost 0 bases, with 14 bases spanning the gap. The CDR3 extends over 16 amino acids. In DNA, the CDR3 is TGTGCCAGCTCACCGCAGGTTGGGCGGATGAACACTGAAGCTTTCTTT. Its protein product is CASSPQVGRMNTEAFF.

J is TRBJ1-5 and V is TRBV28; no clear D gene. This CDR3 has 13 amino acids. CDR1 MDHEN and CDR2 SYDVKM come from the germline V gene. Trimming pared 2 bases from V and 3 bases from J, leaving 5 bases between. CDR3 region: CASSLVSNQPQHF. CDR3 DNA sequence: TGTGCCAGCAGTTTAGTGTCCAATCAGCCCCAGCATTTT.

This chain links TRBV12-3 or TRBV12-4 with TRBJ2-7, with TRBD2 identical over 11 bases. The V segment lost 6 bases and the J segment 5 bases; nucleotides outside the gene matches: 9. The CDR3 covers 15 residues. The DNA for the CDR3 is TGTGCCAGCAGCCGTATAGCGGGAGGGATCCACGAGCAGTACTTC. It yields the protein CASSRIAGGIHEQYF.

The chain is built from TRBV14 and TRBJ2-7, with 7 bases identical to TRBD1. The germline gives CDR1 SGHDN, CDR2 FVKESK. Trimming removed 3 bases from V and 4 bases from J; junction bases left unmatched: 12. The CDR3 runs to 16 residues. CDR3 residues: CASSHPAGTAAYEQYF. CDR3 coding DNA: TGTGCCAGCAGCCACCCCGCCGGGACAGCAGCATACGAGCAGTACTTC. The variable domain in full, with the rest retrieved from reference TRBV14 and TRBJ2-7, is EAGVTQFPSHSVIEKGQTVTLRCDPISGHDNLYWYRRVMGKEIKFLLHFVKESKQDESGMPNNRFLAERTGGTYSTLKVQPAELEDSGVYFCASSHPAGTAAYEQYFGPGTRLTVT.

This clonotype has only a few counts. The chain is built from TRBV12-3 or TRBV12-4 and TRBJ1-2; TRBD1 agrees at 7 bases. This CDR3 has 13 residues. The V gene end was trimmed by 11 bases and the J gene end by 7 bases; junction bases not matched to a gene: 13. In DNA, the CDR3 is TGTGCCGGAAAAGGAGGGGGCGATAGTGGCTACACCTTC. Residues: CAGKGGGDSGYTF.